This T cell receptor (beta chain) derives from a study of T cell responses to AZD1222 COVID-19 vaccine. Regarding the study as a whole: Females made up more of the donors, who were largely white British, and clonal diversity may have come out too low. Reports indicate that nearly half of spike-specific TCRs are directed at unmutated variant regions. CD4 TCRs linked to vaccination spanned spike, dominating at 160-218 and 743-854.

Here immunoSEQ multiplex PCR was the method, and the copy in TCRdb shows in-frame clones only, minus some. The repertoire consists of about 82,000 clones, with about 83% occurring once and the leading ten covering about 1.3%. It was second doses at about 4 or about 12 weeks that were pooled. This clone showed up just once. Its specificity is unknown. V was clipped by 4 bases and J by 0 bases, with 15 bases between them. The CDR3 spans 16 residues. In germline, CDR1 is MNHEY, CDR2 SMNVEV (reference sequence). This material consisted of peripheral blood, taken 28 days after the second AZD1222 dose. The rearrangement joins TRBV27 to TRBJ1-2; no clear D. This TCR derives from an adult who received the AZD1222 COVID-19 vaccine. CDR3 sequence reads: CASSSDTVGANYGYTF. In DNA form, the CDR3 reads TGTGCCAGCAGTTCCGATACGGTTGGAGCTAACTATGGCTACACCTTC.